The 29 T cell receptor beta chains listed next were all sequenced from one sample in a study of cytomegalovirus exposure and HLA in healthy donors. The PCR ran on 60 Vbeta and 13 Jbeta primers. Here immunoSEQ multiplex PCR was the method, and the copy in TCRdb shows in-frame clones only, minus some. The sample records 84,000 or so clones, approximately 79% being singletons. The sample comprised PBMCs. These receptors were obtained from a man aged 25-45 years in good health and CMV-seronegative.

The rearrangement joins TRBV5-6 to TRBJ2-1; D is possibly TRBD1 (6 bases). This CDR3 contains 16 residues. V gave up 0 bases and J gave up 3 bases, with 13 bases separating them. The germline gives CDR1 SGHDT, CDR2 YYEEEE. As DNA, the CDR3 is TGTGCCAGCAGCTTGGCTGCAGGGGCAAACTACAATGAGCAGTTCTTC. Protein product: CASSLAAGANYNEQFF.

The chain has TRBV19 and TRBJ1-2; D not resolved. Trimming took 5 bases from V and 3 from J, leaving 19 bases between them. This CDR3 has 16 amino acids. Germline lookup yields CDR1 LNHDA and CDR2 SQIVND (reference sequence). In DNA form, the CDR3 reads TGTGCCAGTAGTCCCCCGCGTACCCCCGAATACTATGGCTACACCTTC. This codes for CASSPPRTPEYYGYTF.

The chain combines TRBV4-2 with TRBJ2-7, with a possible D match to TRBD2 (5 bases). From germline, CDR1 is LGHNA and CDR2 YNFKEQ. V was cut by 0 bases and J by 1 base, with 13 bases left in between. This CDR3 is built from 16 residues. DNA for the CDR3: TGTGCCAGCAGCCAAGAAATTAGCGAGGGTTCCTACGAGCAGTACTTC. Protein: CASSQEISEGSYEQYF.

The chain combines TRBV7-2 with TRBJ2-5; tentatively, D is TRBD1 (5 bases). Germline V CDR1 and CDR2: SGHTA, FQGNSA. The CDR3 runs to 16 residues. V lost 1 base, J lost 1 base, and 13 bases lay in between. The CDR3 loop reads CASSLGLGQGQETQYF. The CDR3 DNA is TGTGCCAGCAGCTTAGGCCTAGGGCAGGGCCAAGAGACCCAGTACTTC.

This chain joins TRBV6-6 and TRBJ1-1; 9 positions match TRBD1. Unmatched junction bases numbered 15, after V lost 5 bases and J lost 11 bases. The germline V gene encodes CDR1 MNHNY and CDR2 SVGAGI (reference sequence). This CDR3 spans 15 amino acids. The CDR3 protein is CASSPMGRQGGMAFF. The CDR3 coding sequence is TGTGCCAGCAGTCCGATGGGACGACAGGGGGGAATGGCTTTCTTT.

Here the CDR3 DNA reads TGTGCCAGCAGCCAGGGTGAGAGGAGCACCGGGGAGCTGTTTTTT. Its protein is CASSQGERSTGELFF. The chain combines TRBV4-2 with TRBJ2-2, with D unresolved. The CDR3 has 15 residues. Germline CDR1 reads LGHNA; CDR2 reads YNFKEQ. The V end was cut by 3 bases, the J end by 4 bases, with 12 bases between.

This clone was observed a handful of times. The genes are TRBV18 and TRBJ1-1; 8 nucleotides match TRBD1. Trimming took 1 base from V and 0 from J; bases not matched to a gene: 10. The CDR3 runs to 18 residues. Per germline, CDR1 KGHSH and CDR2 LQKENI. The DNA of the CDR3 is TGTGCCAGCTCACCACTCTCTCACAACAGGGGGATGAACACTGAAGCTTTCTTT. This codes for CASSPLSHNRGMNTEAFF.

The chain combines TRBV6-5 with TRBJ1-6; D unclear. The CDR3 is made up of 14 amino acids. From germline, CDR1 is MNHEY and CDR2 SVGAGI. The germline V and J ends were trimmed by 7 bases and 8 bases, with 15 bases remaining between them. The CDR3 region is CASTQHPRDSPLHF. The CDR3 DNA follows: TGTGCCAGCACCCAACACCCTCGTGATTCACCCCTCCACTTT.

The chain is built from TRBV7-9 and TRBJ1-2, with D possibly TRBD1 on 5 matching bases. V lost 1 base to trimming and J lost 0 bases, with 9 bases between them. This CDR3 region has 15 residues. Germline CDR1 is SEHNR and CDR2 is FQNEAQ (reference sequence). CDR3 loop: CASSLDRGANYGYTF. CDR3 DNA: TGTGCCAGCAGCTTAGACCGGGGGGCTAACTATGGCTACACCTTC.

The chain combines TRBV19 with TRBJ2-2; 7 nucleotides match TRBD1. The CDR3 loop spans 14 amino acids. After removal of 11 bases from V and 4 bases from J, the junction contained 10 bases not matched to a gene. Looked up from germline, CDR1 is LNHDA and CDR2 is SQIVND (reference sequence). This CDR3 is CASRLTGATGELFF. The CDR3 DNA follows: TGTGCCTCGAGGTTAACAGGGGCCACCGGGGAGCTGTTTTTT.

In DNA form, the CDR3 reads TGCGCCAGCAGCTTATTAACAGGAAATACTGAAGCTTTCTTT. As protein: CASSLLTGNTEAFF. V gene TRBV5-1 combines with J gene TRBJ1-1; tentatively, D is TRBD1 (5 bases). CDR3 length equals 14 residues. With 2 bases removed from V and 5 bases from J, the gap between germline ends came to 13 bases. The germline V gene has CDR1 SGHRS and CDR2 YFSETQ. Supplemented by reference TRBV5-1 and TRBJ1-1, the full variable domain reads KAGVTQTPRYLIKTRGQQVTLSCSPISGHRSVSWYQQTPGQGLQFLFEYFSETQRNKGNFPGRFSGRQFSNSRSEMNVSTLELGDSALYLCASSLLTGNTEAFFGQGTRLTVV.

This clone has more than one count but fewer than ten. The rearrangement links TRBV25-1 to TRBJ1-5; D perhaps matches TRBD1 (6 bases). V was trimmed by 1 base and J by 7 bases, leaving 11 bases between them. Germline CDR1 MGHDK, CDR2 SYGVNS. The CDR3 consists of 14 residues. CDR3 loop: CASSELEGDQPQHF. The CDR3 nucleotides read TGTGCCAGCAGTGAATTAGAGGGGGACCAGCCCCAGCATTTT.

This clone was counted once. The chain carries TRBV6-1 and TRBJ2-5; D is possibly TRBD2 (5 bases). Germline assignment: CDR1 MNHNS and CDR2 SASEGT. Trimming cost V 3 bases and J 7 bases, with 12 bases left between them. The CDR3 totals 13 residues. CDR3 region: CASSEYDRGTQYF. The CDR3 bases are TGTGCCAGCAGTGAGTATGACCGGGGGACCCAGTACTTC.

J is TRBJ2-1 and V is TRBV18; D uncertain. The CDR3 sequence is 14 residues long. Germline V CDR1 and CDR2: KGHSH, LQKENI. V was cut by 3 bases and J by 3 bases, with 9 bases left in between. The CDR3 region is CASSPGINYNEQFF. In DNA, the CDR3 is TGTGCCAGCTCACCCGGTATTAACTACAATGAGCAGTTCTTC.

The CDR3 reads CASSVTGITYNEQFF. The CDR3 DNA reads as TGTGCCAGCAGCGTTACCGGGATTACCTACAATGAGCAGTTCTTC. The chain recombines TRBV9 with TRBJ2-1, with D possibly being TRBD2 (5 bases). The germline V gene encodes CDR1 SGDLS and CDR2 YYNGEE. The germline V and J ends were trimmed by 2 bases and 2 bases, with 11 bases remaining between them. CDR3 length: 15 amino acids.

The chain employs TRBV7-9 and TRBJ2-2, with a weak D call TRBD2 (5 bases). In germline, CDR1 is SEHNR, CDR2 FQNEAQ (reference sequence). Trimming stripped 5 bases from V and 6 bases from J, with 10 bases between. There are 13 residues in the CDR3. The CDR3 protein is CASSNTGSGELFF. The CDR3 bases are TGTGCCAGCAGCAATACGGGGTCCGGGGAGCTGTTTTTT.

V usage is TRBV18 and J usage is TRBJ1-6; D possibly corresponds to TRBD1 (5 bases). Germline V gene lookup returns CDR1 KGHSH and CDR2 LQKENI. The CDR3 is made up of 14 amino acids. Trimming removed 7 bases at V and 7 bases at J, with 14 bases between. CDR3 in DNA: TGTGCCAGCTATTTCGGGACTGAGAATTCACCCCTCCACTTT. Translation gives CASYFGTENSPLHF.

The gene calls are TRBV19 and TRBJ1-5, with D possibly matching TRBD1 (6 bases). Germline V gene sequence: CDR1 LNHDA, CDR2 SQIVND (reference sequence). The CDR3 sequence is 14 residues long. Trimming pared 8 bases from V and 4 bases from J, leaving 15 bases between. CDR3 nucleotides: TGTGCCAGTGGGGTCACAGGGTTTAATCAGCCCCAGCATTTT. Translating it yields CASGVTGFNQPQHF.

CDR3 DNA sequence: TGCAGCGGGGCGACAGGGGGCACAATGCCTGAGCAGTTCTTC. It encodes CSGATGGTMPEQFF. The chain combines TRBV29-1 with TRBJ2-1, with 10 bases aligning to TRBD1. There are 14 residues in the CDR3. Germline loops: CDR1 SQVTM, CDR2 ANQGSEA. With V trimmed by 7 bases and J by 9 bases, 12 bases remained unmatched.

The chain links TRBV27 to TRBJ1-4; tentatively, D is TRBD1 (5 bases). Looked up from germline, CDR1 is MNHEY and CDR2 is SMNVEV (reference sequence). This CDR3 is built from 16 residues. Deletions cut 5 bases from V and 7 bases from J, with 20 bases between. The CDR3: CASSRGQSGGGEKLFF. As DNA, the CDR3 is TGTGCCAGCAGTCGGGGCCAGTCGGGGGGTGGTGAAAAACTGTTTTTT. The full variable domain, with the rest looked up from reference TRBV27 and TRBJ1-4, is EAQVTQNPRYLITVTGKKLTVTCSQNMNHEYMSWYRQDPGLGLRQIYYSMNVEVTDKGDVPEGYKVSRKEKRNFPLILESPSPNQTSLYFCASSRGQSGGGEKLFFGSGTQLSVL.

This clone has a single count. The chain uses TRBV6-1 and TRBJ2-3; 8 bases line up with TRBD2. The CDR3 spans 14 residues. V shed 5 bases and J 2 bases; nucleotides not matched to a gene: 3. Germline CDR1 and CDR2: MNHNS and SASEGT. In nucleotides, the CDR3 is TGTGCCAGCAGTTTAGCGGGGCACACAGATACGCAGTATTTT. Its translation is CASSLAGHTDTQYF.

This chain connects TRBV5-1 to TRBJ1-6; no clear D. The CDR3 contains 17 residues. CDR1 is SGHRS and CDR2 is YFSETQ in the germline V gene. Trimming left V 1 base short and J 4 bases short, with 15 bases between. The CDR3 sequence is CASSLKEKAVYNSPLHF. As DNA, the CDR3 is TGCGCCAGCAGCTTGAAAGAGAAAGCGGTATATAATTCACCCCTCCACTTT.

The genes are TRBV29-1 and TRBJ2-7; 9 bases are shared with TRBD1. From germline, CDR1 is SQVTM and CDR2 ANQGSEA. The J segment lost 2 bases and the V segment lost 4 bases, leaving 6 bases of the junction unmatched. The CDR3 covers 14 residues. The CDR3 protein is CSVVADRGPYEQYF. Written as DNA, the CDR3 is TGCAGCGTTGTTGCGGACAGGGGCCCCTACGAGCAGTACTTC.

The CDR3 nucleotides are TGTGCCAGCAGTGCCGGGACAGGCGGCTACACCTTC. As protein: CASSAGTGGYTF. This chain links TRBV25-1 with TRBJ1-2; TRBD1 agrees at 8 bases. CDR1 and CDR2 (germline): MGHDK, SYGVNS. V gave up 4 bases and J gave up 8 bases; unmatched junction bases: 3. CDR3 size: 12 residues.

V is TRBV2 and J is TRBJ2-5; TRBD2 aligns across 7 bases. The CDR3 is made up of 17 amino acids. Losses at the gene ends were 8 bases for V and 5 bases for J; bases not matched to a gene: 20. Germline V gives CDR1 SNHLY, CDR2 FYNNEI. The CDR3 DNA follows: TGTGCCAGCCCAACCCGGTGGGGTGGGGGGGTAGGGGAGACCCAGTACTTC. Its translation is CASPTRWGGGVGETQYF.

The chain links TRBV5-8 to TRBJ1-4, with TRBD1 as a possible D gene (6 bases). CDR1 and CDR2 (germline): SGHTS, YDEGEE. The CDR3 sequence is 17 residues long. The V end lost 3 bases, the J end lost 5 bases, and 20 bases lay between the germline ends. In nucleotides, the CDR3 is TGTGCCAGCAGCTCACCAAAATTAGGACAGAGAAATGAAAAACTGTTTTTT. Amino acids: CASSSPKLGQRNEKLFF.

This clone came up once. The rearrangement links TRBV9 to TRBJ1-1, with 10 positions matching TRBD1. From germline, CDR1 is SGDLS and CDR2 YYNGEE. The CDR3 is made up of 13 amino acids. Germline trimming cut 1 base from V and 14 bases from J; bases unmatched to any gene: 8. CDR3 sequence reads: CASSVTGTGALFF. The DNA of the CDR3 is TGTGCCAGCAGCGTAACCGGGACAGGGGCCCTGTTCTTT.

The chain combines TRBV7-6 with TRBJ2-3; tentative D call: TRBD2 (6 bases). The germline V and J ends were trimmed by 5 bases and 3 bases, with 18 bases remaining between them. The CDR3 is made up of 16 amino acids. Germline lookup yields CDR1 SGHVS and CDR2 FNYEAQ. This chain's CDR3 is CASSLGGLEGTDTQYF. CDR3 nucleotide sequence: TGTGCCAGCAGCCTGGGGGGACTTGAGGGGACAGATACGCAGTATTTT. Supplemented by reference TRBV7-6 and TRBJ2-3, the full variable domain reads GAGVSQSPRYKVTKRGQDVALRCDPISGHVSLYWYRQALGQGPEFLTYFNYEAQQDKSGLPNDRFSAERPEGSISTLTIQRTEQRDSAMYRCASSLGGLEGTDTQYFGPGTRLTVL.

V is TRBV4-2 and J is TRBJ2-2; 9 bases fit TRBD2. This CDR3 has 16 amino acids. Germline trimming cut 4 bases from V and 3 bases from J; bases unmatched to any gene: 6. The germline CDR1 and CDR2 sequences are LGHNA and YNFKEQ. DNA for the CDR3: TGTGCCAGCAGCCCCTTGGCGGGGGGGTACACCGGGGAGCTGTTTTTT. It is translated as CASSPLAGGYTGELFF.